A selection of T cell receptor beta chains follows, all from one sample in a study of cytomegalovirus exposure and HLA in healthy donors. The data were produced by immunoSEQ multiplex PCR, yet TCRdb's version contains in-frame clones alone and is incomplete. This sample has tens of thousands of clones, with nearly 96% found just once. The sample comprised PBMCs. The origin of the receptors is a woman aged 18 to 35 in good health and CMV-seropositive. The CDR3 runs from the conserved cysteine through the conserved F or W. Fields, in order: J gene, V gene, CDR3 protein.

>TRBJ2-3|TRBV15
CATSRDLASGSADTQYF
>TRBJ2-1|TRBV5-6
CASSSPLEQFF
>TRBJ2-5|TRBV15
CATSRSTGSPLQTQYF
>TRBJ2-3|TRBV7-2
CASSRTRSTDTQYF
>TRBJ2-5|TRBV7-9
CASSYVGFSGKHQETQYF
>TRBJ2-2|TRBV7-9
CASRRDTGELFF
>TRBJ2-4|TRBV5-8
CASSLTKGALSKNIQYF
>TRBJ2-6|TRBV5-1
CASSKQTATPRSGANVLTF
>TRBJ1-3|TRBV15
CATSRGGETGNTIYF
>TRBJ1-3|TRBV5-7
CASSLTTGPEASSGNTIYF
>TRBJ2-1|TRBV30
CAWKTEDYNEQFF
>TRBJ2-3|TRBV28
CASSSGLVQYF
>TRBJ1-2|TRBV28
CASSPTWGNRIANYGYTF
>TRBJ2-7|TRBV27
CASSPTGTSVDYEQYF
>TRBJ2-7|TRBV5-1
CASSLGTSGSYEQYF
>TRBJ1-2|TRBV30
CAWRVGQTGNYGYTF
>TRBJ1-1|TRBV7-3
CASRPQGAGLSEAFF
>TRBJ2-1|TRBV28
CASSSPYDNEQFF
>TRBJ2-7|TRBV27
CASSSLIGLAGVGRDEQYF
>TRBJ2-7|TRBV7-3
CASRPRQVAYEQYF
>TRBJ1-5|TRBV7-7
CASSLNGVLRQPQHF
>TRBJ2-2|TRBV7-3
CASSLAGLNTGELFF
>TRBJ2-2|TRBV19
CASSAGTSGKNTGELFF
>TRBJ1-2|TRBV7-2
CASSPQGNYGYTF
>TRBJ2-7|TRBV11-2
CASSPFSGKGYEQYF
>TRBJ2-1|TRBV4-2
CASSHLTSSSYNEQFF
>TRBJ2-3|TRBV9
CASSPPSDTQYF
>TRBJ2-5|TRBV7-2
CASSLKIGTGGLQETQYF
>TRBJ2-7|TRBV19
CASSIGGLASEQYF
>TRBJ2-1|TRBV11-2
CASRGRLDNEQFF
>TRBJ2-1|TRBV9
CASSVGTGGNEQFF
>TRBJ2-7|TRBV6-6
CASSYAGTYEQYF
>TRBJ2-7|TRBV28
CASRDRGSYEQYF
>TRBJ2-1|TRBV30
CARGGRGGEQFF
>TRBJ2-3|TRBV6-6
CASSYNTRITRREYF
>TRBJ2-1|TRBV18
CASSSLTGGVSYNEQFF
>TRBJ2-5|TRBV28
CATWSGITQYF
>TRBJ2-7|TRBV2
CASKEDRGPPYEQYF
>TRBJ2-2|TRBV30
CAWREGGFEREDRTGELFF
>TRBJ2-5|TRBV19
CANSQETQYF
>TRBJ2-7|TRBV28
CASRIGGSGEQYF
>TRBJ1-1|TRBV20-1
CSDSRGEAFF
>TRBJ2-1|TRBV6-5
CASSFPGRLAYNEQFF
>TRBJ2-2|TRBV7-2
CASSTTGGAGTGELFF
>TRBJ1-1|TRBV29-1
CSAPLQGTNMNTEAFF
>TRBJ2-2|TRBV4-3
CASSQKGGGPGELFF
>TRBJ2-7|TRBV5-6
CASSLEQGPSYEQYF
>TRBJ2-5|TRBV9
CASSVTPDNRGKETQYF
>TRBJ2-3|TRBV7-9
CASSGSPRGTDTQYF
>TRBJ2-1|TRBV25-1
CASSAQAFWGVGNEQFF
>TRBJ2-3|TRBV28
CASSWTSSPDTQYF
>TRBJ1-5|TRBV6-1
CASRLPGGNQPQHF
>TRBJ1-2|TRBV5-6
CATVPKKGEGYGYTF